This T cell receptor beta chain was retrieved from a study of blood T cell repertoires in COVID-19. Whole-study context: The origin of the acute and convalescent COVID-19 samples was the United States, Italy and Spain. In each case, the material was cDNA or gDNA derived from T cells, B-cell-depleted T cells, or PBMCs.

Germline V gene lookup returns CDR1 LNHNV and CDR2 YYDKDF (reference sequence). V lost 0 bases, J lost 2 bases, and 8 bases lay in between. This CDR3 contains 15 residues. Original analysis: Amplified reference gene primers provided the basis for estimating nucleated cell counts. TCRdb keeps only in-frame clones here, not all; method: immunoSEQ multiplex PCR. V, J and clone size derive from that table, while D and trimming were established from the DNA sequence. The sample yields over 45,000 clones, approximately 80% seen once. What was sequenced was peripheral blood. The rearrangement joins TRBV15 to TRBJ2-1; D might be TRBD1 (6 bases). The receptor comes from a man in his 70s with acute or convalescent COVID-19. The DNA of the CDR3 is TGTGCCACCAGCAGAGACAGGGGCCCCTACAATGAGCAGTTCTTC. Its translation: CATSRDRGPYNEQFF.